This T cell receptor (beta chain) emerged from a study of shared clonotypes between healthy human individuals. Study-level findings and limits: Depth of sequencing was expected to influence donor clonotype sharing. Among non-shared clonotypes, generation probabilities were lower than among those shared by all four donors. The study found roughly 5% of naive CD4 clonotypes shared across a handful of donors.

Points on this clone: Its antigen is as yet unknown.

Assay used: immunoSEQ multiplex PCR; TCRdb lists only in-frame clones, some missing. The sample has roughly 2,000,000 clones, just under 95% seen once. In the naive CD8 group, cells lacked CD45RO and were positively selected for CCR7, so terminally differentiated effector memory CD45RA+ cells were left out. V was trimmed by 1 base and J by 2 bases, leaving 11 bases between them. Germline CDR1 reads MGHRA; CDR2 reads YSYEKL. There are 15 residues in the CDR3. The chain recombines TRBV4-1 with TRBJ1-1; D might be TRBD1 (5 bases). The specimen was naive CD8+ T cells sorted from blood. The sequence was collected from a man between 18 and 35 years old in good health. The CDR3 sequence: CASSQAFQGNTEAFF. The CDR3 region has the DNA TGCGCCAGCAGCCAAGCCTTTCAGGGCAACACTGAAGCTTTCTTT.